These 15 T cell receptor beta chains originate from one sample sequenced in a study of blood T cells in healthy people across ages. Through a sample-barcoded 5' primer and a J-beta primer mix, a second PCR was run for roughly 7 to 11 cycles. From the 5' RACE reads, TCRdb called clonotypes with MiXCR, one entry per CDR3 protein. Here the sample spans 600,000 to 850,000 distinct CDR3 sequences, about 25% being singletons. This same sample was also taken into another study, of T cells of mothers and their children.

What was sequenced was blood. The receptors originated from a boy aged 10-17 years in good health.

V gene TRBV27 combines with J gene TRBJ2-3; D may be TRBD2 (6 bases). Deletions cut 8 bases from V and 0 bases from J, with 18 bases between. This CDR3 contains 16 residues. CDR1 and CDR2 from the germline V gene are MNHEY and SMNVEV (reference sequence). DNA of the CDR3: TGTGCCAGCTCCGCCCTGGCGGGGTTTAGCACAGATACGCAGTATTTT. Its translation: CASSALAGFSTDTQYF.

This clonotype showed up just a few times. V is TRBV7-9 and J is TRBJ2-5; 8 positions match TRBD1. V trimming: 3 bases; J trimming: 2 bases; junction bases outside the gene matches: 5. In germline, CDR1 is SEHNR, CDR2 FQNEAQ (reference sequence). The CDR3 runs to 15 residues. The CDR3 is CASSFLDRGQETQYF. The CDR3 DNA follows: TGTGCCAGCAGCTTCCTAGACAGGGGACAAGAGACCCAGTACTTC.

V and J are TRBV4-3 and TRBJ1-2; D ambiguous. CDR1 is LGHNA and CDR2 is YSLEER in the germline V gene. This CDR3 has 15 residues. Trimming left V 0 bases short and J 1 base short, with 9 bases between. CDR3 loop: CASSQDRPDNYGYTF. The CDR3 DNA sequence: TGCGCCAGCAGCCAAGATCGCCCAGATAACTATGGCTACACCTTC.

The gene calls are TRBV20-1 and TRBJ2-7; D is possibly TRBD1 (6 bases). CDR3 size: 13 residues. Germline-derived CDR1 and CDR2 are DFQATT and SNEGSKA (reference sequence). Trimming removed 8 bases at V and 2 bases at J, with 16 bases between. The CDR3 loop reads CSPRQDLTYEQYF. The CDR3 DNA sequence: TGCAGTCCACGACAGGATTTGACCTACGAGCAGTACTTC.

This clonotype was detected only once. The chain recombines TRBV6-2 or TRBV6-3 with TRBJ2-1; TRBD2 agrees at 14 bases. From germline, CDR1 is MNHEY and CDR2 SVGEGT. The CDR3 has 17 amino acids. The V and J ends lost 4 bases and 4 bases, in that order; junction bases with no gene match: 6. The CDR3 nucleotides read TGTGCCAGCAGTTCTACGGGACTAGCGGGAGTGTACAATGAGCAGTTCTTC. This gives the protein CASSSTGLAGVYNEQFF.

This clonotype has only a few counts. CDR3 DNA: TGCGCCAGCAGCCTCGACCGACAGGGGAGATGGACTGAAGCTTTCTTT. Encoded protein: CASSLDRQGRWTEAFF. The chain links TRBV5-1 to TRBJ1-1; the match to TRBD1 covers 8 bases. The CDR3 contains 16 residues. Germline CDR1 and CDR2: SGHRS and YFSETQ. V was pared by 4 bases and J by 5 bases, with 13 bases of the junction left unmatched.

This rearrangement joins TRBV4-1 to TRBJ2-3; 10 positions match TRBD2. CDR1 and CDR2 from the germline V gene are MGHRA and YSYEKL. This CDR3 contains 16 residues. The V segment lost 1 base and the J segment 4 bases; nucleotides outside the gene matches: 5. In nucleotides, the CDR3 is TGCGCCAGCAGCCAAGTTAGCGGGAGGAGGGCAGATACGCAGTATTTT. As protein: CASSQVSGRRADTQYF.

This clonotype was detected a few times. The V gene is TRBV12-3 or TRBV12-4, the J gene TRBJ2-7; D unresolved. There are 14 residues in the CDR3. V gave up 5 bases and J gave up 5 bases, with 16 bases separating them. CDR3 bases: TGTGCCAGCAGTCTACAGCGAGTTACCGACGAGCAGTACTTC. This gives the protein CASSLQRVTDEQYF.

This chain links TRBV6-5 with TRBJ2-4; D not resolved. V dropped 0 bases and J dropped 0 bases, with 6 bases sitting between them. The germline gives CDR1 MNHEY, CDR2 SVGAGI. This CDR3 is built from 15 residues. In DNA form, the CDR3 reads TGTGCCAGCAGTTACTCCATGCTAGCCAAAAACATTCAGTACTTC. This sequence encodes CASSYSMLAKNIQYF.

This clonotype has a handful of counts. The chain employs TRBV7-9 and TRBJ1-2; D not resolved. CDR3 length: 15 residues. The germline V and J ends were trimmed by 2 bases and 0 bases, with 10 bases remaining between them. CDR1 is SEHNR and CDR2 is FQNEAQ in the germline V gene (reference sequence). CDR3 amino acids: CASSLQSSSNYGYTF. CDR3 bases: TGTGCCAGCAGCTTACAAAGTTCTTCTAACTATGGCTACACCTTC.

V usage is TRBV4-1 and J usage is TRBJ1-1, with D hard to call. The CDR3 sequence is 15 residues long. The V end was cut by 0 bases, the J end by 1 base, with 9 bases between. Germline loops: CDR1 MGHRA, CDR2 YSYEKL. The CDR3 bases are TGCGCCAGCAGCCAAGATGGGATAGGGAACACTGAAGCTTTCTTT. Amino acids: CASSQDGIGNTEAFF.

This sequence joins TRBV20-1 and TRBJ1-2; the D is unclear. Germline V CDR1 and CDR2: DFQATT, SNEGSKA (reference sequence). V shed 0 bases and J shed 4 bases, with 15 bases lying between them. There are 15 residues in the CDR3. The CDR3 DNA sequence: TGCAGTGCTAGAGATTATAGGACGGCCTTCTATGGCTACACCTTC. Protein: CSARDYRTAFYGYTF.

The chain uses TRBV5-1 and TRBJ1-1; tentative D call: TRBD1 (6 bases). This CDR3 contains 15 residues. V was shortened by 4 bases and J by 5 bases, with 18 bases between the two germline ends. CDR1 and CDR2 from the germline V gene are SGHRS and YFSETQ. Here the CDR3 reads CASSPRGGGETEAFF. The CDR3 region has the DNA TGCGCCAGCAGCCCTAGGGGGGGTGGGGAAACTGAAGCTTTCTTT.

The CDR3, as DNA: TGCAGTGCTACAGGGGGGGCCTATGGCTACACCTTC. Its protein product is CSATGGAYGYTF. The chain links TRBV20-1 to TRBJ1-2; 7 bases map to TRBD1. The CDR3 consists of 12 residues. J was trimmed by 4 bases and V by 4 bases; bases with no gene match: 3. Germline values: CDR1 DFQATT, CDR2 SNEGSKA (reference sequence).

A few counts support this clonotype. The J gene is TRBJ2-5, the V gene TRBV11-1; D not resolved. The DNA end lines up better with TRBJ2-7; the J call may be wrong. Germline CDR1 reads SGHAT; CDR2 reads FQDESV (reference sequence). The CDR3 has 15 amino acids. CDR3 nucleotides: TGTGCCAGCAGCTTCTCGTGGCAAACCGACTACGAGCAGTACTTC. Encoded protein: CASSFSWQTDYEQYF.